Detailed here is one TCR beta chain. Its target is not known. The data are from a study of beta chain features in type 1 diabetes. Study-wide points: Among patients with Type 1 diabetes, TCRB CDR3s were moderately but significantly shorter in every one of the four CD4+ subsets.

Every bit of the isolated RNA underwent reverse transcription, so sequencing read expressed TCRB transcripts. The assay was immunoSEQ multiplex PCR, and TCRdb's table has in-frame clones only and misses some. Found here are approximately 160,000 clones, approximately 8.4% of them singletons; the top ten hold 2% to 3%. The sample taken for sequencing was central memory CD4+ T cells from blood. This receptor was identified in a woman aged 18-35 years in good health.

CDR3 sequence (DNA): TGCAGCGGCGGGCAGGGGGATTCCGGGGAGCTGTTTTTT. It codes for CSGGQGDSGELFF. J is TRBJ2-2 and V is TRBV29-1; 7 bases are shared with TRBD1. The CDR3 length is 13 residues. With 7 bases clipped from V and 6 bases from J, the junction kept 8 bases outside the gene matches. The germline V gene has CDR1 SQVTM and CDR2 ANQGSEA.